The clone carrying this T cell receptor (beta chain) was counted a few times. Its antigen is currently unknown. This specimen belongs to a study of T-cell memory formation after mild COVID-19. Whole-study context: TCR clusters were mostly confined to one donor each.

Per germline, CDR1 LNHDA and CDR2 SQIVND (reference sequence). This CDR3 region has 15 residues. With 4 bases removed from V and 0 bases from J, the gap between germline ends came to 10 bases. After 5'RACE with constant-segment primers, TCR alpha and TCR beta cDNA libraries carrying sample barcodes and UMIs were obtained. One entry per CDR3 protein results from TCRdb running MiXCR on the 5' RACE reads. In the table there are approximately 500,000 distinct CDR3 sequences, 20% to 25% of which are singletons. Study-level points and caveats: Chiefly within CM and EM were the contracting CD4+ clones; CD8+ ones were within EMRA. Clones contracting day 15 to 85 were balanced CD4/CD8; later expanders leaned CD4+.

The TCR originated in an adult woman who had mild COVID-19 (a few samples of this study predate the infection). Cell type and time point are not known. The J gene is TRBJ2-4, the V gene TRBV19; D might be TRBD1 (6 bases). Specimen: PBMCs or a T cell subset sorted from them (not recorded which). The CDR3 reads CASSSDRTAKNIQYF. CDR3 DNA sequence: TGTGCCAGTAGTAGCGACAGGACAGCCAAAAACATTCAGTACTTC.